The sequence of this T cell receptor beta chain was determined in a study of T cells in Graves' hyperthyroidism and ophthalmopathy. Whole-study context: The blood sample was taken at first diagnosis, before treatment began. The study's findings and limits: A model of 13 V-J pairs discriminated ophthalmopathy from stable hyperthyroidism. Most clonotypes that expanded in the thyroid above 0.001 also showed up in blood.

Patients aged 18 to 65 had newly diagnosed hyperthyroidism of under 2 months' duration. This clonotype was seen at least ten times. Its antigen is undetermined. Trimming shortened V by 3 bases and J by 7 bases, and 21 bases separated the two germline ends. The CDR3 has 15 residues. CDR1 is DFQATT and CDR2 is SNEGSKA in the germline V gene (reference sequence). There were TCR beta CDR3 regions amplified from RNA transcripts. HTBI primers drove first-round RT-PCR of the TCR CDR3. A single record per CDR3 protein comes from TCRdb applying MiXCR to the multiplex PCR reads. The data contain a few hundred thousand distinct CDR3 sequences, 15% to 17% of them singletons.

The sequencing input was blood. The origin of this receptor is a young woman with Graves' hyperthyroidism that later progressed to Graves' ophthalmopathy. V gene TRBV20-1 combines with J gene TRBJ1-1; a weak D match, TRBD1 (6 bases). The CDR3 bases are TGCAGTGCTAGTGGACAGTTGGGGGGGGGCGTTGAAGCTTTCTTT. This gives the protein CSASGQLGGGVEAFF.